Shown below are 23 T cell receptor beta chains from a single sample sequenced in a study of blood T cell repertoires in COVID-19. TCRdb's table, derived via immunoSEQ multiplex PCR, lists solely in-frame clones and lacks some. The sample comprises approximately 63,000 clones, around 90% of which are singletons, and 18% rests with the top ten. The sequencing sample was made of peripheral blood. The receptors here all came from a woman of 80 years or more with active COVID-19.

The chain employs TRBV10-3 and TRBJ2-3; D is ambiguous. Germline lookup yields CDR1 ENHRY and CDR2 SYGVKD. V was shortened by 2 bases and J by 4 bases, with 16 bases between the two germline ends. CDR3 length: 16 amino acids. The CDR3 coding sequence is TGTGCCATCAGTGAGAGAACGGGTCAAGCCGCAGATACGCAGTATTTT. As protein: CAISERTGQAADTQYF.

The V and J genes are TRBV7-6 and TRBJ1-6, with a tentative D call TRBD1 (6 bases). Germline V CDR1 and CDR2: SGHVS, FNYEAQ. V lost 5 bases, J lost 0 bases, and 14 bases lay in between. This CDR3 contains 17 residues. The chain's CDR3 is CASSPTGLSSYNSPLHF. DNA of the CDR3: TGTGCCAGCAGCCCGACAGGCCTTAGCTCCTATAATTCACCCCTCCACTTT.

CDR3 amino acids: CSASGGGGNTEAFF. CDR3 in DNA: TGCAGTGCTAGTGGGGGGGGCGGGAACACTGAAGCTTTCTTT. The chain joins TRBV20-1 to TRBJ1-1, with a possible D match to TRBD1 (6 bases). Germline V gene data show CDR1 as DFQATT and CDR2 as SNEGSKA (reference sequence). The ends were cut back, 3 bases at V and 1 base at J, with 12 bases in the middle. The CDR3 is 14 residues long.

This chain connects TRBV5-1 to TRBJ2-5; D ambiguous. V lost 2 bases to trimming and J lost 1 base, with 12 bases between them. CDR3 length: 15 residues. The germline CDR1 and CDR2 sequences are SGHRS and YFSETQ. In nucleotides, the CDR3 is TGCGCCAGCAGCTTCAGGTACCCAATCCAAGAGACCCAGTACTTC. Its protein is CASSFRYPIQETQYF.

The genes are TRBV5-4 and TRBJ2-7; D gene unclear. Trimming removed 6 bases from V and 2 bases from J, with 15 bases in between. Germline loops: CDR1 SGHNT, CDR2 YYREEE (reference sequence). The CDR3 is 14 residues long. For the CDR3, the DNA is TGTGCCAGCACCCCCCCGACACCTCCCTACGAGCAGTACTTC. This gives the protein CASTPPTPPYEQYF. Variable domain in full (rest from reference TRBV5-4 and TRBJ2-7): ETGVTQSPTHLIKTRGQQVTLRCSSQSGHNTVSWYQQALGQGPQFIFQYYREEENGRGNFPPRFSGLQFPNYSSELNVNALELDDSALYLCASTPPTPPYEQYFGPGTRLTVT.

The chain uses TRBV4-2 and TRBJ1-1; D is undetermined. The ends were cut back, 4 bases at V and 4 bases at J, with 19 bases in the middle. CDR1 is LGHNA, CDR2 YNFKEQ, per germline. The CDR3 has 16 amino acids. The DNA of the CDR3 is TGTGCCAGCAGCCTTTCCGGCGCCGGGTTAGGCACTGAAGCTTTCTTT. It specifies CASSLSGAGLGTEAFF.

The chain joins TRBV13 to TRBJ2-1, with 10 bases that match TRBD2. Germline V lookup: CDR1 PRHDT, CDR2 FYEKMQ (reference sequence). After removal of 4 bases from V and 4 bases from J, the junction contained 13 bases not matched to a gene. The CDR3 is 18 residues long. The CDR3 nucleotides read TGTGCCAGCAGCTCCCTGGATAGCGGGGGGCAGGGTTACAATGAGCAGTTCTTC. It translates to CASSSLDSGGQGYNEQFF.

V and J are TRBV5-4 and TRBJ2-5, with 7 bases fitting TRBD1. The CDR3 consists of 14 residues. The germline CDR1 and CDR2 sequences are SGHNT and YYREEE (reference sequence). The V segment lost 4 bases and the J segment 4 bases; nucleotides outside the gene matches: 7. CDR3 nucleotides: TGTGCCAGCAGCCATGGGAAGGGGGCAGAGACCCAGTACTTC. Protein: CASSHGKGAETQYF. The whole variable domain, filled in from reference TRBV5-4 and TRBJ2-5, reads ETGVTQSPTHLIKTRGQQVTLRCSSQSGHNTVSWYQQALGQGPQFIFQYYREEENGRGNFPPRFSGLQFPNYSSELNVNALELDDSALYLCASSHGKGAETQYFGPGTRLLVL.

J is TRBJ2-1 and V is TRBV7-6; the match to TRBD2 covers 12 bases. This CDR3 is built from 18 residues. Trimming at V came to 4 bases and at J to 4 bases, leaving 11 bases not matched to a gene. CDR1 is SGHVS and CDR2 is FNYEAQ in the germline V gene. CDR3 protein: CASSSTTLAGGRYNEQFF. Here the CDR3 DNA reads TGTGCCAGCAGCTCGACCACGCTAGCGGGGGGGCGGTACAATGAGCAGTTCTTC.

This clone was seen only once. A read error may account for a junction end that differs from germline. The chain recombines TRBV7-7 with TRBJ2-5; TRBD2 matches at 9 bases. Germline V CDR1 and CDR2: SSHAT, FNYEAQ (reference sequence). The CDR3 runs 18 residues. This chain's CDR3 is CASSLEGLRRGGRETQYF. CDR3 DNA sequence: TGTGCTAGCAGCTTAGAGGGGCTTCGGCGGGGGGGCCGAGAGACCCAGTACTTC.

The chain joins TRBV29-1 to TRBJ1-1; 7 nucleotides agree with TRBD1. CDR1 and CDR2 from the germline V gene are SQVTM and ANQGSEA. The CDR3 consists of 15 residues. V lost 7 bases, J lost 4 bases, and 15 bases stayed unmatched. The CDR3 loop is CSARGSGGPSTEAFF. DNA for the CDR3: TGCAGCGCCCGGGGGTCAGGGGGACCTTCCACTGAAGCTTTCTTT.

V gene TRBV28 combines with J gene TRBJ1-1; D perhaps matches TRBD1 (5 bases). Germline CDR1 MDHEN, CDR2 SYDVKM. The CDR3 has 14 amino acids. V was shortened by 3 bases and J by 3 bases, with 11 bases between the two germline ends. The CDR3 sequence is CASSLRGGDTEAFF. In DNA, the CDR3 is TGTGCCAGCAGTTTGAGGGGAGGCGACACTGAAGCTTTCTTT.

This rearrangement joins TRBV6-2 or TRBV6-3 to TRBJ1-2; 9 bases match TRBD1. CDR1 is MNHEY and CDR2 is SVGEGT in the germline V gene. The CDR3 loop spans 14 amino acids. V shed 4 bases and J 5 bases; nucleotides not matched to a gene: 5. The CDR3 protein is CASSFQQGAYGYTF. Written as DNA, the CDR3 is TGTGCCAGCAGTTTCCAACAGGGGGCTTATGGCTACACCTTC.

The rearrangement joins TRBV9 to TRBJ1-3; a possible D gene is TRBD1 (5 bases). The CDR3 extends over 14 amino acids. V lost 3 bases and J 2 bases, leaving 9 bases between the germline ends. CDR1 is SGDLS and CDR2 is YYNGEE in the germline V gene. CDR3 bases: TGTGCCAGCAGCGCGCAGGGCCCTGGAAACACCATATATTTT. Amino acids: CASSAQGPGNTIYF. The entire variable domain, with the rest obtained from reference TRBV9 and TRBJ1-3, is as follows: DSGVTQTPKHLITATGQRVTLRCSPRSGDLSVYWYQQSLDQGLQFLIQYYNGEERAKGNILERFSAQQFPDLHSELNLSSLELGDSALYFCASSAQGPGNTIYFGEGSWLTVV.

This CDR3 is CASSFGGAHQPQHF. The CDR3 DNA follows: TGTGCCAGCAGTTTTGGGGGGGCTCATCAGCCCCAGCATTTT. The J gene is TRBJ1-5, the V gene TRBV28; possible D gene TRBD1, 6 bases. Per the germline V gene, CDR1 is MDHEN and CDR2 is SYDVKM. Trimming pared 3 bases from V and 5 bases from J, leaving 11 bases between. The CDR3 totals 14 residues.

The rearrangement joins TRBV7-8 to TRBJ2-1, with TRBD2 matching 10 bases. There are 18 residues in the CDR3. J lost 10 bases, V lost 1 base, and 16 bases had no gene match. Germline CDR1 reads SGHVS; CDR2 reads FQNEAQ. The DNA of the CDR3 is TGTGCCAGCAGCTTAGAAACCATGGTGAGCGGGGGGGCTCAAGAGCAGTTCTTC. Its translation is CASSLETMVSGGAQEQFF.

V gene TRBV5-1 combines with J gene TRBJ2-1; 10 bases fit TRBD2. With 3 bases clipped from V and 6 bases from J, the junction kept 21 bases outside the gene matches. The germline V gene has CDR1 SGHRS and CDR2 YFSETQ. The CDR3 totals 20 residues. The CDR3 is CASSSPLGTVLLAGINEQFF. As DNA, the CDR3 is TGCGCCAGCAGCTCTCCACTCGGGACAGTTTTACTAGCGGGGATCAATGAGCAGTTCTTC.

This clone appeared a single time. The rearrangement links TRBV5-4 to TRBJ2-1, with TRBD1 as a possible D gene (7 bases). The CDR3 spans 14 residues. Germline V gene data show CDR1 as SGHNT and CDR2 as YYREEE (reference sequence). Trimming stripped 7 bases from V and 3 bases from J, with 14 bases between. The chain's CDR3 is CASYLQGGYNEQFF. Written as DNA, the CDR3 is TGTGCCAGCTATCTTCAGGGGGGCTACAATGAGCAGTTCTTC.

The genes are TRBV9 and TRBJ2-1, with 9 bases fitting TRBD2. The CDR3 is made up of 15 amino acids. The ends lost 1 base at V and 4 bases at J; junction bases unmatched: 3. Germline assignment: CDR1 SGDLS and CDR2 YYNGEE. CDR3 nucleotides: TGTGCCAGCAGCGTACTGAGCGGGGGGTACAATGAGCAGTTCTTC. Translation: CASSVLSGGYNEQFF.

V gene TRBV2 combines with J gene TRBJ1-2; 8 bases are a match to TRBD1. The germline CDR1 and CDR2 sequences are SNHLY and FYNNEI. The CDR3 extends over 17 amino acids. After removal of 1 base from V and 4 bases from J, the junction contained 11 bases not matched to a gene. For the CDR3, the DNA is TGTGCCAGCAGTGAAGGCCAGGGGGCGAGTTATATCTATGGCTACACCTTC. Encoded protein: CASSEGQGASYIYGYTF. Supplemented by reference TRBV2 and TRBJ1-2, the full variable domain reads EPEVTQTPSHQVTQMGQEVILRCVPISNHLYFYWYRQILGQKVEFLVSFYNNEISEKSEIFDDQFSVERPDGSNFTLKIRSTKLEDSAMYFCASSEGQGASYIYGYTFGSGTRLTVV.

This clone was detected once. V gene TRBV7-6 combines with J gene TRBJ2-1; tentative D call: TRBD2 (7 bases). Germline CDR1 SGHVS, CDR2 FNYEAQ. The CDR3 length is 16 residues. V shed 3 bases and J shed 3 bases, with 15 bases lying between them. The CDR3 DNA reads TGTGCCAGCAGCTTCCTTGCGGGGGACATCTACAATGAGCAGTTCTTC. It specifies CASSFLAGDIYNEQFF. Looking up the rest from reference TRBV7-6 and TRBJ2-1 gives the full variable domain: GAGVSQSPRYKVTKRGQDVALRCDPISGHVSLYWYRQALGQGPEFLTYFNYEAQQDKSGLPNDRFSAERPEGSISTLTIQRTEQRDSAMYRCASSFLAGDIYNEQFFGPGTRLTVL.

The chain couples TRBV15 to TRBJ1-2; TRBD1 might be the D (5 bases). The CDR3 has 14 residues. From germline, CDR1 is LNHNV and CDR2 YYDKDF (reference sequence). Deletions cut 0 bases from V and 6 bases from J, with 11 bases between. The CDR3 bases are TGTGCCACCAGCAGAGATCTAGGGGCGGATGGCTACACCTTC. Translation: CATSRDLGADGYTF.

This sequence joins TRBV10-3 and TRBJ2-3, with D perhaps matching TRBD1 (5 bases). Germline-derived CDR1 and CDR2 are ENHRY and SYGVKD. The CDR3 loop spans 15 amino acids. V lost 2 bases, J lost 0 bases, and 9 bases lay in between. CDR3 in amino acids: CAISETGVSTDTQYF. The DNA for the CDR3 is TGTGCCATCAGTGAGACAGGTGTTAGCACAGATACGCAGTATTTT.